Listed below are T cell receptor beta chains from one sample, sequenced in a study of T cell changes during pregnancy in multiple sclerosis. Assay: immunoSEQ multiplex PCR; the TCRdb copy retains only in-frame clones and omits some. The sample records about 75,000 clones, more than 70% being singletons. Sequenced material: peripheral blood, taken in the first trimester of pregnancy. These receptors were collected from a female donor in good health, enrolled as a control in a pregnancy study. The CDR3 runs from the conserved cysteine through the conserved F or W. The D gene is left open where the match is weak. Clone size is stated in some rows and not others, as once, few, many or a class when expanded.

cdr3_aa cdr3_nt clone_size j_call v_call d_call
CASEGQNTGELFF TGTGCTAGTGAGGGACAGAACACCGGGGAGCTGTTTTTT - TRBJ2-2 TRBV12-5 -
CASSSGSYTGELFF TGTGCCAGCAGTTCGGGGTCTTACACCGGGGAGCTGTTTTTT - TRBJ2-2 TRBV27 -
CASSELIAGSYNEQFF TGTGCCAGCAGTGAATTGATCGCGGGTTCTTACAATGAGCAGTTCTTC - TRBJ2-1 TRBV25-1 -
CASSLGDRGSNGYTF TGTGCCAGCAGCTTAGGGGACAGGGGTTCGAACGGCTACACCTTC - TRBJ1-2 TRBV7-9 TRBD1
CASSQSPLDRALNEQYF TGCGCCAGCAGTCAATCTCCCTTGGACAGGGCTTTGAACGAGCAGTACTTC - TRBJ2-7 TRBV23-1 TRBD1
CASSQDRDQRAFF TGCGCCAGCAGCCAGGACAGGGACCAACGGGCTTTCTTT - TRBJ1-1 TRBV5-1 TRBD1
CASSLARWGTSGSYEQYF TGTGCCAGCAGTTTAGCGCGTTGGGGGACTAGCGGCTCCTACGAGCAGTACTTC - TRBJ2-7 TRBV28 TRBD2
CASRADSPTGELFF TGTGCCAGCAGGGCGGACAGCCCCACCGGGGAGCTGTTTTTT - TRBJ2-2 TRBV25-1 -
CASSRQPVPPPAEQYF TGTGCCAGCTCTCGCCAACCGGTGCCGCCACCCGCCGAGCAGTACTTC - TRBJ2-7 TRBV18 -
CASSYRSLAGVPYF TGTGCCAGCAGTTACCGGTCGCTAGCGGGAGTTCCGTATTTT - TRBJ2-3 TRBV27 TRBD2
CASSLAVGSTEAFF TGTGCCAGCAGCTTAGCTGTAGGGAGTACTGAAGCTTTCTTT - TRBJ1-1 TRBV7-6 -
CAWSPGEVRAFF TGTGCCTGGAGTCCCGGGGAGGTTCGGGCTTTCTTT - TRBJ1-1 TRBV30 -
CASSQDRRDSYEQYF TGCGCCAGCAGCCAAGATAGGCGGGACTCCTACGAGCAGTACTTC - TRBJ2-7 TRBV4-1 -
CAISESHSYSNQPQHF TGTGCCATCAGTGAGTCACACAGTTATAGCAATCAGCCCCAGCATTTT - TRBJ1-5 TRBV10-3 -
CASSAGTYEQYF TGTGCCAGCAGTGCCGGGACCTACGAGCAGTACTTC few TRBJ2-7 TRBV2 -
CAISESEQIQDAIYF TGTGCCATCAGTGAGTCGGAACAAATACAGGACGCCATATATTTT - TRBJ1-3 TRBV10-3 -
CASSYNSGNTIYF TGTGCCAGCAGCTACAACTCTGGAAACACCATATATTTT - TRBJ1-3 TRBV9 -
CASSLADSSFDTEAFF TGCGCCAGCAGCTTGGCGGACAGCTCCTTTGACACTGAAGCTTTCTTT - TRBJ1-1 TRBV5-1 -
CASSHGAGDSYEQYF TGCGCCAGCAGCCATGGAGCGGGAGATTCCTACGAGCAGTACTTC - TRBJ2-7 TRBV4-3 TRBD2
CASSGTGQGRYEQYF TGTGCCAGCAGCGGTACGGGACAGGGAAGGTACGAGCAGTACTTC - TRBJ2-7 TRBV6-6 TRBD1
CASSEISGVWEVDQPQHF TGCGCCAGCAGTGAGATTTCTGGGGTGTGGGAGGTAGATCAGCCCCAGCATTTT many TRBJ1-5 TRBV10-1 -
CSVVDRNYGYTF TGCAGCGTTGTGGACAGGAACTATGGCTACACCTTC - TRBJ1-2 TRBV29-1 TRBD1
CASRGASRMTGGRGTEAFF TGTGCCAGCAGGGGGGCGTCACGAATGACAGGGGGCCGAGGGACTGAAGCTTTCTTT - TRBJ1-1 TRBV28 TRBD1
CASSSTTQGSYEQYF TGTGCCAGCAGTTCCACTACACAGGGATCCTACGAGCAGTACTTC - TRBJ2-7 TRBV6-5 -
CASSLGGLAKNIQYF TGTGCCAGCAGTTTAGGAGGGCTCGCCAAAAACATTCAGTACTTC - TRBJ2-4 TRBV27 -
CAWSVDPYRSIQYF TGTGCCTGGAGTGTAGACCCTTACCGGAGCATTCAGTACTTC - TRBJ2-4 TRBV30 -
CASSEVTGRSPLHF TGTGCCAGCAGTGAAGTAACAGGGCGGTCACCCCTCCACTTT - TRBJ1-6 TRBV6-1 -
CASSAGFSNTGELFF TGCGCCAGCAGCGCCGGGTTTTCGAACACCGGGGAGCTGTTTTTT - TRBJ2-2 TRBV5-1 -
CASREPGTARNNEQFF TGTGCCAGCAGGGAACCCGGGACAGCGAGGAACAATGAGCAGTTCTTC - TRBJ2-1 TRBV13 TRBD1
CASSESGGNTGELFF TGTGCCAGCTCGGAGAGCGGGGGGAACACCGGGGAGCTGTTTTTT - TRBJ2-2 TRBV6-6 TRBD2
CASREVRNEQFF TGTGCCAGCAGAGAGGTGAGGAATGAGCAGTTCTTC - TRBJ2-1 TRBV28 -
CASSPQGTGGYNEQFF TGTGCCAGCTCACCACAAGGGACAGGGGGGTACAATGAGCAGTTCTTC - TRBJ2-1 TRBV18 TRBD1
CASSLSKGELFF TGTGCCAGCAGCTTGTCAAAAGGGGAGCTGTTTTTT - TRBJ2-2 TRBV7-9 -
CATSSAAGERYEQYF TGTGCCACCAGCTCAGCGGCGGGAGAAAGGTACGAGCAGTACTTC - TRBJ2-7 TRBV15 TRBD2
CASKGEGYTF TGTGCCAGTAAAGGAGAGGGCTACACCTTC many TRBJ1-2 TRBV19 -
CASGRGTDTQYF TGTGCCAGCGGTCGGGGAACAGATACGCAGTATTTT - TRBJ2-3 TRBV11-2 -
CASSLSLAGYEQYF TGTGCCAGCAGTTTAAGCCTAGCGGGGTACGAGCAGTACTTC once TRBJ2-7 TRBV28 TRBD2
CASSFGGLETQYF TGTGCCAGCAGCTTCGGCGGCTTAGAGACCCAGTACTTC - TRBJ2-5 TRBV7-2 -
CASSVAGSGNTIYF TGTGCCAGCAGCGTAGCAGGATCTGGAAACACCATATATTTT - TRBJ1-3 TRBV9 -
CASSYRTENEKLFF TGTGCCAGCAGCTACCGGACAGAAAATGAAAAACTGTTTTTT - TRBJ1-4 TRBV5-6 -
CASSSSGTGIAEAFF TGTGCCAGCAGCTCCTCCGGGACAGGGATCGCTGAAGCTTTCTTT - TRBJ1-1 TRBV5-5 TRBD1